One sample yielded the 12 T cell receptor beta chains listed below, sequenced in a study of blood T cell repertoires in COVID-19. The table came from immunoSEQ multiplex PCR; TCRdb's copy has only in-frame clones and leaves some out. This sample has just over 75,000 clones, with 65% to 85% found just once. The specimen was peripheral blood. The receptors stem from a man aged 55 to 69 with active or convalescent COVID-19.

The chain has TRBV12-3 or TRBV12-4 and TRBJ1-1; 7 positions agree with TRBD1. This CDR3 is built from 13 residues. V dropped 4 bases and J dropped 1; count of bases not matched to a gene: 0. The CDR3 region is CASSWTGNTEAFF. DNA for the CDR3: TGTGCCAGCAGTTGGACAGGGAACACTGAAGCTTTCTTT.

The rearrangement joins TRBV6-1 to TRBJ2-7, with D possibly matching TRBD1 (5 bases). Germline V gene sequence: CDR1 MNHNS, CDR2 SASEGT. This CDR3 spans 15 amino acids. V lost 0 bases and J lost 3, with 12 bases in between. Here the CDR3 DNA reads TGTGCCAGCAGTGAAGCGCAGGGTCTCAACTACGAGCAGTACTTC. Translating gives CASSEAQGLNYEQYF.

The chain uses TRBV19 and TRBJ2-2; the D gene is possibly TRBD2 (6 bases). Germline assignment: CDR1 LNHDA and CDR2 SQIVND (reference sequence). This CDR3 is 16 amino acids long. V gave up 6 bases and J gave up 4 bases, with 18 bases separating them. For the CDR3, the DNA is TGTGCCAGTAGGGGACTGCACATGGGGGTCACCGGGGAGCTGTTTTTT. It yields the protein CASRGLHMGVTGELFF. Supplemented by reference TRBV19 and TRBJ2-2, the full variable domain reads DGGITQSPKYLFRKEGQNVTLSCEQNLNHDAMYWYRQDPGQGLRLIYYSQIVNDFQKGDIAEGYSVSREKKESFPLTVTSAQKNPTAFYLCASRGLHMGVTGELFFGEGSRLTVL.

This chain uses TRBV14 with TRBJ1-2; D perhaps matches TRBD1 (5 bases). Deletions cut 1 base from V and 4 bases from J, with 13 bases between. There are 15 residues in the CDR3. Per the germline V gene, CDR1 is SGHDN and CDR2 is FVKESK. The CDR3 sequence: CASSQVGQGSYGYTF. The CDR3 nucleotides are TGTGCCAGCAGCCAAGTGGGGCAGGGTTCCTATGGCTACACCTTC.

As to this clone: The conserved final phenylalanine or tryptophan is absent from the CDR3, which likely points to a read error. Because the CDR3's place on the DNA is in doubt, the DNA is left out and the CDR3 is given as listed by TCRdb. The chain links TRBV7-2 to TRBJ2-3; TRBD2, the table's D call, was not compared with the DNA. Germline V gene sequence: CDR1 SGHTA, CDR2 FQGNSA. The CDR3 sequence runs 12 residues, both termini included. CDR3: CASSLIGGSPQC.

CDR3 amino acids: CASSLADSRPGELFF. Written as DNA, the CDR3 is TGTGCCAGCAGCTTAGCGGACAGCCGGCCCGGGGAGCTGTTTTTT. J is TRBJ2-2 and V is TRBV7-9; possibly TRBD1 for D (6 bases). Germline V gene data show CDR1 as SEHNR and CDR2 as FQNEAQ (reference sequence). This CDR3 has 15 amino acids. Trimming removed 0 bases from V and 6 bases from J, with 11 bases in between.

V gene TRBV19 combines with J gene TRBJ1-1, with 7 bases fitting TRBD1. The CDR3 is made up of 13 amino acids. Looked up from germline, CDR1 is LNHDA and CDR2 is SQIVND (reference sequence). Unmatched junction bases numbered 3, after V lost 5 bases and J lost 3 bases. In DNA form, the CDR3 reads TGTGCCAGTAGTGGGGACAGTTACACTGAAGCTTTCTTT. Encoded protein: CASSGDSYTEAFF.

The V gene is TRBV11-3, the J gene TRBJ1-6; D might be TRBD1 (6 bases). V was pared by 4 bases and J by 10 bases, with 8 bases between. Germline values: CDR1 SGHNT, CDR2 YENEEA. This CDR3 has 12 residues. CDR3 loop: CASSSRGSPLHF. The CDR3 DNA reads TGTGCCAGCAGCTCCAGGGGATCACCCCTCCACTTT. Using reference TRBV11-3 and TRBJ1-6 for the parts outside the CDR3, the full variable domain is EAGVVQSPRYKIIEKKQPVAFWCNPISGHNTLYWYLQNLGQGPELLIRYENEEAVDDSQLPKDRFSAERLKGVDSTLKIQPAELGDSAVYLCASSSRGSPLHFGNGTRLTVT.

This clone was seen only once. The rearrangement links TRBV5-1 to TRBJ2-3; 10 positions agree with TRBD1. Germline V gives CDR1 SGHRS, CDR2 YFSETQ. With V trimmed by 2 bases and J by 4 bases, 1 base remained unmatched. This CDR3 spans 14 amino acids. CDR3 sequence (DNA): TGCGCCAGCAGCTTTGGACAGGGGGCAGATACGCAGTATTTT. Its translation is CASSFGQGADTQYF.

This sequence joins TRBV28 and TRBJ2-3; 7 bases map to TRBD2. Germline values: CDR1 MDHEN, CDR2 SYDVKM. The CDR3 contains 12 residues. Unmatched junction bases numbered 1, after V lost 6 bases and J lost 4 bases. The CDR3 loop is CASRGGADTQYF. CDR3 DNA: TGTGCCAGCAGGGGGGGGGCAGATACGCAGTATTTT.

The J gene is TRBJ2-3, the V gene TRBV19; 9 nucleotides match TRBD2. J gave up 5 bases and V 1 base, and 13 bases lay outside the gene matches. This CDR3 has 18 amino acids. The germline CDR1 and CDR2 sequences are LNHDA and SQIVND (reference sequence). Here the CDR3 DNA reads TGTGCCAGTAGTATAGGCATAAGGGGCGGGGGGGCCTTAGATACGCAGTATTTT. As protein: CASSIGIRGGGALDTQYF.

This chain connects TRBV6-6 to TRBJ2-1; 9 bases are shared with TRBD2. Trimming cost V 5 bases and J 1 base; bases outside gene matches: 9. The CDR3 length is 17 residues. The germline V gene encodes CDR1 MNHNY and CDR2 SVGAGI (reference sequence). CDR3 sequence (DNA): TGTGCCAGCAGTCCCCCGATGGCGGGGGGGTCCTACAATGAGCAGTTCTTC. Translation gives CASSPPMAGGSYNEQFF.